Sequencing of this TCR beta chain was carried out in a study of blood T cell repertoires in COVID-19. The CDR3 sequence is 12 residues long. V shed 11 bases and J shed 1 base, with 9 bases lying between them. In the authors' methods: Using reference gene primer amplification, nucleated cell counts were estimated. Data came from immunoSEQ multiplex PCR; TCRdb stores just in-frame clones and leaves some out. The V and J calls and clone size are taken from that table; D and trimming were inferred from the DNA. The sample includes 210,000 or so clones, about 84% of them seen just once. All recovered Cohort 3 donors got two negative PCRs, got clearance, or saw symptom resolution.

The receptor's source is a man in his 60s who had recovered from COVID-19. The material sequenced was PBMCs or T cells enriched from blood (not recorded which). The rearrangement joins TRBV12-3 or TRBV12-4 to TRBJ1-3; unclear D gene. In DNA, the CDR3 is TGTGCCTCGAAGCGGTCTGGAAACACCATATATTTT. Its translation is CASKRSGNTIYF.